The sequence of this T cell receptor beta chain was determined in a study of blood T cell repertoires in COVID-19. About the study: Samples taken during acute and convalescent COVID-19 were collected in the United States, Italy and Spain. PBMCs, B-cell-depleted T cells, or T cells were the source of the cDNA or gDNA that made up the material.

Only in-frame clones appear in the TCRdb table, and some are missing; sequencing was by immunoSEQ multiplex PCR. The table records fewer than 300,000 clones, about four fifths of them present only once. The germline V gene has CDR1 SGHRS and CDR2 YFSETQ. With 1 base clipped from V and 4 bases from J, the junction kept 10 bases outside the gene matches. The CDR3 consists of 18 residues. Material for sequencing was peripheral blood. The V and J genes are TRBV5-1 and TRBJ2-3, with 12 bases identical to TRBD2. This receptor was obtained from a woman aged 18-35 years with acute or convalescent COVID-19. CDR3 protein: CASSLRPSGRAEADTQYF. The CDR3 DNA reads as TGCGCCAGCAGCTTGCGGCCTAGCGGGAGGGCCGAGGCAGATACGCAGTATTTT. The whole variable domain, filled in from reference TRBV5-1 and TRBJ2-3, reads KAGVTQTPRYLIKTRGQQVTLSCSPISGHRSVSWYQQTPGQGLQFLFEYFSETQRNKGNFPGRFSGRQFSNSRSEMNVSTLELGDSALYLCASSLRPSGRAEADTQYFGPGTRLTVL.